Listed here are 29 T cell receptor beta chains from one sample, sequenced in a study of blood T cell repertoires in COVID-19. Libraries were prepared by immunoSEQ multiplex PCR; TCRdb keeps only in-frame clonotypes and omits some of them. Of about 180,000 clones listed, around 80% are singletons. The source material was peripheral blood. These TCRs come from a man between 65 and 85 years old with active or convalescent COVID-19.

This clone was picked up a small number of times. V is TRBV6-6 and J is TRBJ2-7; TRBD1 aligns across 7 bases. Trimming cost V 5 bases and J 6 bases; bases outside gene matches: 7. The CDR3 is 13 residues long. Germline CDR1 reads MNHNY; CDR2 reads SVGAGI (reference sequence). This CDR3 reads CASSRDRSAEQYF. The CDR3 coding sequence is TGTGCCAGCAGTCGGGACAGATCCGCCGAGCAGTACTTC.

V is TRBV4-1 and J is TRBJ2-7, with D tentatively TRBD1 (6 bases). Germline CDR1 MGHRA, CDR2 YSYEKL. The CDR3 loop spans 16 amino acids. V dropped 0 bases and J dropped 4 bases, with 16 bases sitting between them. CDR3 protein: CASSQEISGTPYEQYF. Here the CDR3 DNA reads TGCGCCAGCAGCCAAGAAATATCCGGGACACCTTACGAGCAGTACTTC.

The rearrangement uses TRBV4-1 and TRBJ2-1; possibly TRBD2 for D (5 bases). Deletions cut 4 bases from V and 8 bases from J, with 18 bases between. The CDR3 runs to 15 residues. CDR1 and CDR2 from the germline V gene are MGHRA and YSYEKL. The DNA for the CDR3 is TGCGCCAGCAGCCCAAGAGCGAGGGCCGGCGATGAGCAGTTCTTC. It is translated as CASSPRARAGDEQFF.

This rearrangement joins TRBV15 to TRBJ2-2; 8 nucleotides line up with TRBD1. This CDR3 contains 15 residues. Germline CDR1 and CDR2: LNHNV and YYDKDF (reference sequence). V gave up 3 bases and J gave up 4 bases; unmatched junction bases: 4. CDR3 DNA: TGTGCCACCAGCAGGGACAGGGAGATCACCGGGGAGCTGTTTTTT. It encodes CATSRDREITGELFF.

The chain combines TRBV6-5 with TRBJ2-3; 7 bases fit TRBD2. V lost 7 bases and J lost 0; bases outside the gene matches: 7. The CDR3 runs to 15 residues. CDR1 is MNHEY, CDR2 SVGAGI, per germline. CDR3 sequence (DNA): TGTGCCAGCACCGGGGGGAGGGCCAGCACAGATACGCAGTATTTT. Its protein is CASTGGRASTDTQYF.

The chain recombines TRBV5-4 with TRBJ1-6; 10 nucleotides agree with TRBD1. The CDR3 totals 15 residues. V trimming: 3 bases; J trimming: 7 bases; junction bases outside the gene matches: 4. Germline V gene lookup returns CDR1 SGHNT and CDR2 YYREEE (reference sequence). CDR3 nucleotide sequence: TGTGCCAGCAGCTCCTGGACAGGGGGGAATTCACCCCTCCACTTT. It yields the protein CASSSWTGGNSPLHF.

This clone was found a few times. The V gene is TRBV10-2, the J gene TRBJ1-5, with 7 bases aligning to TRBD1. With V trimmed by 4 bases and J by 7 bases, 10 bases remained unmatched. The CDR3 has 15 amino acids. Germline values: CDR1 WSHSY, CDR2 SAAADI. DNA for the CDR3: TGCGCCAGCAGTGTGTCCGGGACAGATGGACAGCCCCAGCATTTT. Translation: CASSVSGTDGQPQHF.

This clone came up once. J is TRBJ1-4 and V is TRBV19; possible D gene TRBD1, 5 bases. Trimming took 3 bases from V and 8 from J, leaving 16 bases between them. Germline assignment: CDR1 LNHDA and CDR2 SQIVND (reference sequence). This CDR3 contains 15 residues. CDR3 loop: CASSIGAAGTEKLFF. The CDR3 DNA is TGTGCCAGTAGTATCGGGGCCGCGGGAACCGAAAAACTGTTTTTT.

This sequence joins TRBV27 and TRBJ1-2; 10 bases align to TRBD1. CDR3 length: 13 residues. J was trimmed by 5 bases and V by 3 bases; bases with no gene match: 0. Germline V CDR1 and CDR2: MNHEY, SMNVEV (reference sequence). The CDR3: CASSLDRGYGYTF. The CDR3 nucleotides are TGTGCCAGCAGTTTGGACAGGGGGTATGGCTACACCTTC.

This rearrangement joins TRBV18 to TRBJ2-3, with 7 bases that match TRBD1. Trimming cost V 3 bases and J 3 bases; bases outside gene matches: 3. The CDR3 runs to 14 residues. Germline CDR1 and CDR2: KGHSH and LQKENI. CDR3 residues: CASSPRGRTDTQYF. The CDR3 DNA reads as TGTGCCAGCTCACCCAGGGGGAGAACAGATACGCAGTATTTT.

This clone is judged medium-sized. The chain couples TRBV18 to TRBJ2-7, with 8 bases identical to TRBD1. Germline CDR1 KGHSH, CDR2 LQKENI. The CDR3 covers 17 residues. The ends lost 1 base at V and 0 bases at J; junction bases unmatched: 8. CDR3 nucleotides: TGTGCCAGCTCACCACTGGGGGACAGGATCCCCTCCTACGAGCAGTACTTC. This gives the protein CASSPLGDRIPSYEQYF.

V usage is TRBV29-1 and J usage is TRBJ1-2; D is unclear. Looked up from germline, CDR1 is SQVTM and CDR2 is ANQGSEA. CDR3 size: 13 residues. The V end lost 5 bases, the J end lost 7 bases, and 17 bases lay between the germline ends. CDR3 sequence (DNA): TGCAGCGTTCCTCGAGGACTCGCCTCTGGCTACACCTTC. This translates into CSVPRGLASGYTF.

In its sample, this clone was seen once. The CDR3 reads CAGGTDNTGELFF. CDR3 sequence (DNA): TGTGCCGGCGGGACAGATAACACCGGGGAGCTGTTTTTT. The V call is TRBV2, the J call TRBJ2-2, with D maybe TRBD1 (7 bases). V lost 11 bases, J lost 2 bases, and 12 bases lay in between. From germline, CDR1 is SNHLY and CDR2 FYNNEI. The CDR3 is 13 residues long.

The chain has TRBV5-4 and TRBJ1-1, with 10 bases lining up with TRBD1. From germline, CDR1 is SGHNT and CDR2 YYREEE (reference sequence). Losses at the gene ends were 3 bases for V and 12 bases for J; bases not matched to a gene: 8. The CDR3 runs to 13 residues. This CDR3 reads CASSSTGDRGSFF. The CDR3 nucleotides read TGTGCCAGCAGCTCAACGGGGGACAGGGGTTCTTTCTTT.

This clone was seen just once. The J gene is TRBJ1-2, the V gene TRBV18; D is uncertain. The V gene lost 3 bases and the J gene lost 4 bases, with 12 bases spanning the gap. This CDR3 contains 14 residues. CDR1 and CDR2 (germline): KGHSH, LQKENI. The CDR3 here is CASSPLQSSYGYTF. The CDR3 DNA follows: TGTGCCAGCTCACCGCTACAGAGTAGCTATGGCTACACCTTC.

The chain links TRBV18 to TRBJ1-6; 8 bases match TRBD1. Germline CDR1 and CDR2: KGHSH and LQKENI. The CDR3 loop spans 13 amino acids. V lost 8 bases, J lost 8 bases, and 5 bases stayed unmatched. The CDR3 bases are TGTGCCAGCGCGGACAGGGTTGATTCACCCCTCCACTTT. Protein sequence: CASADRVDSPLHF.

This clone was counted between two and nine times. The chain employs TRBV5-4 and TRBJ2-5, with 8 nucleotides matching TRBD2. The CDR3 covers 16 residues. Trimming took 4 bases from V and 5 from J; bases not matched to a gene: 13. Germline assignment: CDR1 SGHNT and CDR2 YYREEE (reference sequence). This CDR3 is CASSREGGTKVETQYF. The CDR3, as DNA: TGTGCCAGCAGCCGGGAGGGGGGAACTAAGGTGGAGACCCAGTACTTC.

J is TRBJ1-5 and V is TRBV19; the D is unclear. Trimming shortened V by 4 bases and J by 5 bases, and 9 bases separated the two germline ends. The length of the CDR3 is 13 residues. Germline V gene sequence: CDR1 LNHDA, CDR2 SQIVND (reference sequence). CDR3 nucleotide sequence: TGTGCCAGTAGTACCCAGGCCGATCAGCCCCAGCATTTT. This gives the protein CASSTQADQPQHF.

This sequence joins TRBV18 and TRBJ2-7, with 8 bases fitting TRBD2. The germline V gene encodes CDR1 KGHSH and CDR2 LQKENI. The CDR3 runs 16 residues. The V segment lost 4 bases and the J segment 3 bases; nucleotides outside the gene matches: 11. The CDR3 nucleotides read TGTGCCAGCTCACAGAGGCTATTCGCGGGGGGCTACGAGCAGTACTTC. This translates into CASSQRLFAGGYEQYF. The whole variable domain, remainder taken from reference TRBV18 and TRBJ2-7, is NAGVMQNPRHLVRRRGQEARLRCSPMKGHSHVYWYRQLPEEGLKFMVYLQKENIIDESGMPKERFSAEFPKEGPSILRIQQVVRGDSAAYFCASSQRLFAGGYEQYFGPGTRLTVT.

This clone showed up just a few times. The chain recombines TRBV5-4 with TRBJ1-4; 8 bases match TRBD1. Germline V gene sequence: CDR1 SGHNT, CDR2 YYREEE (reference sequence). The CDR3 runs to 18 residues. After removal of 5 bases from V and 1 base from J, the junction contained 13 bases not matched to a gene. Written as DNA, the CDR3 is TGTGCCAGCAGTCTAAGAGTAGGGGGGACAGGAACTAATGAAAAACTGTTTTTT. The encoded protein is CASSLRVGGTGTNEKLFF.

CDR3 DNA: TGTGCCAGCAGCGTAATAAGCGGGGGATGGGAGACCCAGTACTTC. Protein sequence: CASSVISGGWETQYF. The V call is TRBV9, the J call TRBJ2-5; 8 positions agree with TRBD2. Per germline, CDR1 SGDLS and CDR2 YYNGEE. This CDR3 is built from 15 residues. The V segment lost 1 base and the J segment 5 bases; nucleotides outside the gene matches: 7.

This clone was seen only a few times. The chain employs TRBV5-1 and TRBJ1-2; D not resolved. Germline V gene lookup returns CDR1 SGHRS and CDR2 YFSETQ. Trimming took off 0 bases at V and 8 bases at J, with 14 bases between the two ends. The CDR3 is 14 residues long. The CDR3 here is CASSLASTPEGYTF. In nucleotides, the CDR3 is TGCGCCAGCAGCTTGGCCTCTACCCCCGAGGGCTACACCTTC.

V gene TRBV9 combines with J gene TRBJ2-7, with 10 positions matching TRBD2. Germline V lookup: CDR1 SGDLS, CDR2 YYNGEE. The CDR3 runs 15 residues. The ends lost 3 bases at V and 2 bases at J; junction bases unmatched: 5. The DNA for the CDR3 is TGTGCCAGCAGCGCCCAACTAGCGGGAACCTACGAGCAGTACTTC. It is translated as CASSAQLAGTYEQYF.

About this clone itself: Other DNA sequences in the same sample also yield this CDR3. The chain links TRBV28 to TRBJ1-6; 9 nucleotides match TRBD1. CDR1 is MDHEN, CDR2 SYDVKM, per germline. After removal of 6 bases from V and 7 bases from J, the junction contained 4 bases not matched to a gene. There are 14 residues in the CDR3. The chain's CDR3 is CASSPGQGNSPLHF. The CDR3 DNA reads TGTGCCAGCAGCCCCGGACAGGGGAATTCACCCCTCCACTTT.

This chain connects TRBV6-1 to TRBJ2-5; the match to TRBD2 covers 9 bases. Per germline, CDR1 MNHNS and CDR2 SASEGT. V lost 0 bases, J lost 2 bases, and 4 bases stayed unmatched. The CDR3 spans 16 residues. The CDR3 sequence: CASSEAWTSEQETQYF. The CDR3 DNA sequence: TGTGCCAGCAGTGAAGCCTGGACTAGCGAGCAAGAGACCCAGTACTTC.

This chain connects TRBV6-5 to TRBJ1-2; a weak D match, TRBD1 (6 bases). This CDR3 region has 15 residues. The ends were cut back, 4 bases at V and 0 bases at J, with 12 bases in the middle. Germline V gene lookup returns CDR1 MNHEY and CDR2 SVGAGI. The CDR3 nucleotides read TGTGCCAGCAGTTCCACAGGGATCCCTAACTATGGCTACACCTTC. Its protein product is CASSSTGIPNYGYTF.

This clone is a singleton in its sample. CDR3 amino acids: CASSQEGGNSRTGELFF. The CDR3 DNA is TGTGCCAGCAGCCAAGAAGGGGGCAACAGTCGCACCGGGGAGCTGTTTTTT. The rearrangement uses TRBV4-2 and TRBJ2-2, with 7 bases matching TRBD1. The CDR3 totals 17 residues. V trimming: 0 bases; J trimming: 4 bases; junction bases outside the gene matches: 8. CDR1 is LGHNA and CDR2 is YNFKEQ in the germline V gene.

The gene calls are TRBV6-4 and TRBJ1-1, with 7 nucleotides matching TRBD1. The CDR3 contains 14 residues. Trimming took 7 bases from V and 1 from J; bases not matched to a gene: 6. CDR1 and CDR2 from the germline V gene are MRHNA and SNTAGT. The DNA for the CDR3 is TGTGCCAGCAAAACCGGGACAGAGAACACTGAAGCTTTCTTT. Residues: CASKTGTENTEAFF.

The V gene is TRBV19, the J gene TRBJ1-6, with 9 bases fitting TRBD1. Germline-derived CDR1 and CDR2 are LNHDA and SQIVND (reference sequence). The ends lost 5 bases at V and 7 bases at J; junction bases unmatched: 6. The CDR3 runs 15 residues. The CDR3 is CASSFWGQGNSPLHF. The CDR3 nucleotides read TGTGCCAGTAGTTTCTGGGGACAGGGAAATTCACCCCTCCACTTT. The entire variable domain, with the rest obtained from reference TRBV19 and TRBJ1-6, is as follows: DGGITQSPKYLFRKEGQNVTLSCEQNLNHDAMYWYRQDPGQGLRLIYYSQIVNDFQKGDIAEGYSVSREKKESFPLTVTSAQKNPTAFYLCASSFWGQGNSPLHFGNGTRLTVT.